Listed below are T cell receptor beta chains from one sample, sequenced in a study of T-cell memory formation after mild COVID-19. TCRdb re-derived calls from the 5' RACE reads in MiXCR, one entry per CDR3 protein. This sample has around 440,000 distinct CDR3 sequences, with roughly 18% found just once. The specimen sequenced was PBMCs or a T cell subset sorted from them (not recorded which). The receptors stem from an adult woman who had mild COVID-19 (a few samples of this study predate the infection). Cell type and time point are not known. Each CDR3 is given with its conserved first and last residue. A D gene is named only where the DNA matches it firmly. For some rows the clone size is stated as once, few or many, or as a class when expanded; others skip it.

cdr3_aa cdr3_nt j_call v_call d_call clone_size
CASTSVGVNTEAFF TGTGCCAGCACCTCAGTCGGGGTGAATACTGAAGCTTTCTTT TRBJ1-1 TRBV6-5 NA few
CASIGAGRGGYTF TGTGCCAGCATTGGTGCAGGGAGGGGTGGCTACACCTTC TRBJ1-2 TRBV6-5 NA NA
CASSVGQGVYPQHF TGTGCCAGCAGCGTGGGACAGGGGGTTTATCCCCAGCATTTT TRBJ1-5 TRBV5-6 TRBD1 NA
CATSDLAGNYGYTF TGTGCCACCAGTGACTTGGCGGGAAACTATGGCTACACCTTC TRBJ1-2 TRBV24-1 NA NA
CASSLSAHYGYTF TGTGCCAGCAGTTTATCGGCTCATTATGGCTACACCTTC TRBJ1-2 TRBV27 NA NA
CASSTSRGSGYGYTF TGCGCCAGCAGCACCTCTCGGGGGTCGGGCTATGGCTACACCTTC TRBJ1-2 TRBV5-1 NA NA
CASSTGYEQFF TGTGCCAGCAGTACCGGATATGAGCAGTTCTTC TRBJ2-1 TRBV28 NA NA
CASSVDQGLGSPLHF TGTGCCAGCAGCGTAGATCAGGGGCTGGGTTCACCCCTCCACTTT TRBJ1-6 TRBV9 NA NA
CASSPPGRNMNTEAFF TGTGCCAGTAGTCCCCCGGGACGGAATATGAACACTGAAGCTTTCTTT TRBJ1-1 TRBV19 NA once
CASSPTGNLNQPQHF TGTGCCAGCAGCCCGACAGGGAACCTTAATCAGCCCCAGCATTTT TRBJ1-5 TRBV7-9 TRBD1 NA
CASSLNTGGEQFF TGCGCCAGCAGCCTGAACACAGGGGGTGAGCAGTTCTTC TRBJ2-1 TRBV5-1 TRBD1 NA
CASSIRQTTNEKLFF TGTGCCAGCAGCATCCGACAGACAACTAATGAAAAACTGTTTTTT TRBJ1-4 TRBV7-9 NA many
CASSSPLQSNTEAFF TGTGCCAGCAGTTCCCCCCTCCAGTCGAACACTGAAGCTTTCTTT TRBJ1-1 TRBV6-6 NA NA
CASSLVDRVAYEQYF TGCGCCAGCAGCTTGGTGGACAGGGTAGCCTACGAGCAGTACTTC TRBJ2-7 TRBV5-1 TRBD1 few
CASSLAGWGAAFF TGTGCCAGCAGTTTAGCCGGGTGGGGAGCAGCTTTCTTT TRBJ1-1 TRBV12-3/TRBV12-4 NA NA
CSARDLPGGDTEAFF TGCAGTGCTAGAGATTTGCCCGGGGGGGACACTGAAGCTTTCTTT TRBJ1-1 TRBV20-1 NA few
CASSLRRGNSYNEQFF TGTGCCAGCAGCCTCAGACGCGGGAACTCCTACAATGAGCAGTTCTTC TRBJ2-1 TRBV4-2 NA NA